This T cell receptor (beta chain) was recovered during a study of response to subunit inactivated influenza vaccine (dated by TCRdb to between 2017 and 2018). A note on the overall study: To follow how T cells responded to a trivalent subunit inactivated influenza vaccine, the researchers relied on deep quantitative profiling of the T cell receptor repertoire.

Including cysteine and phenylalanine, the CDR3 has 14 amino acids. Of the read, only the CDR3 DNA is kept; its 42 bases are in frame from base 1. As encoded in the germline V gene, CDR1 is KGHSH while CDR2 is LQKENI. Trimming leaves V shorter by 3 bases and J shorter by 7 bases, with the junction holding 4 bases beyond the gene matches. About this clonotype itself: Its binding antigen is unknown. Per-nucleotide qualities are absent, and no much larger clonotype sits a single base away.

The library came from RT-PCR. Sequencing instrument: Illumina HiSeq 2500. The raw public data were reprocessed by TCRdb itself: fastp quality trimming at Q25, MiXCR clonotype calling, in-frame beta chains only. Records with the same CDR3 protein are collapsed into one entry carrying the most frequent genes and DNA. The sample table lists roughly 620,000 distinct CDR3 sequences, approximately 11% of them with a count of one. The ten top clones hold about 10% of the sample. The investigation overall reported the following: It was suggested by the authors that each seasonal influenza vaccination may recruit only a limited number of new T cells.

These data also featured in a second study, about T cells expressing NK-cell markers. From that second study: TCR beta cDNA libraries were made by 5'RACE template switching that added a universal primer site and unique molecular identifiers. Fewer than ten donors provided sorted CD3+CD56+NKG2C+, CD3+CD56+NKG2C- and CD3+CD56-NKG2C+ T-cell subsets, whose TCR beta-chain repertoires were profiled. Among the eight sequenced donors, seven were HCMV-seropositive and one was HCMV-seronegative. To restrict sorting to alphabetaTCR-expressing T cells, an anti-gammadeltaTCR antibody was added in several experiments. For roughly 6 donors, the dominant CD3+CD56+NKG2C+ clonotypes were among the top 10 CD8+ clonotypes and accounted for 1.0-7.0% of CD8+ T cells. Those dominant clonotypes were again the most abundant among CD3+CD56-NKG2C+ cells in a few donors, at roughly 28.3-60.1%. Whether the expanded NKG2C-expressing T cell clones were specific for HCMV antigens was left unclear. All eight donors whose samples were sequenced were randomly selected healthy volunteers, three of them men and five women. A commercial ELISA kit detecting HCMV-specific IgG in serum was used to determine HCMV serostatus. Peripheral blood mononuclear cells were isolated from blood by Ficoll density gradient centrifugation. For roughly six donors, bulk peripheral blood T-cell repertoires were additionally sequenced from unsorted PBMC. cDNA synthesis was primed from the TCR beta constant segment, followed by two successive PCR amplification steps. Sequencing of the libraries produced 2 x 150 bp reads on Illumina HiSeq 2000/2500, MiSeq or NextSeq. MIGEC handled demultiplexing of the reads and grouping by UMI, while MiTCR was used to assemble and quantify clonotypes. To remove erroneous sequences, TCR cDNA sequences were retained only when supported by two or more reads. The tcR package was used for downstream repertoire analysis, and clonotypes were matched across fractions by CDR3 nucleotide sequence plus V segment. VDJmatch was used to annotate antigen specificity against VDJdb, with one amino acid substitution allowed in CDR3.

The sample here was PBMCs from blood, taken on the day of vaccination. Recombination joined TRBV18 with TRBJ1-4; the junction holds 8 bases that match TRBD1. This TCR was sampled from a man aged 50-59 years who received an inactivated influenza vaccine. Donor details come from another sample of the same person, matched by shared clones. The CDR3 region: CASSPDRGSEKLFF. The bases read TGTGCCAGCTCACCCGACAGGGGAAGTGAAAAACTGTTTTTT.